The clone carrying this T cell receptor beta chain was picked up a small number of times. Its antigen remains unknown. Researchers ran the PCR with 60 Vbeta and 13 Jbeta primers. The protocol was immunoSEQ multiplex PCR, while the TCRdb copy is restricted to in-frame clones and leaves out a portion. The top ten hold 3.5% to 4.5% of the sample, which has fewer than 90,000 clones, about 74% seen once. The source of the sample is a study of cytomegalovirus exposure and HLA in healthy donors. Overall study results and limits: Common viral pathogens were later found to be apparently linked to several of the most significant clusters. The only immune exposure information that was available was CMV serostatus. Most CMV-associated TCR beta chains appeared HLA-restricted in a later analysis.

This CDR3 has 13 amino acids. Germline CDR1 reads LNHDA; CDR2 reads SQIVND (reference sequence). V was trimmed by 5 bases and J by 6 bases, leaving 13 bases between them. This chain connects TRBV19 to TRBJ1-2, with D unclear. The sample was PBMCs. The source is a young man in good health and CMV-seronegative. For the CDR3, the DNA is TGTGCCAGTAGTTATTTGGAGGTGGATGGCTACACCTTC. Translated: CASSYLEVDGYTF.